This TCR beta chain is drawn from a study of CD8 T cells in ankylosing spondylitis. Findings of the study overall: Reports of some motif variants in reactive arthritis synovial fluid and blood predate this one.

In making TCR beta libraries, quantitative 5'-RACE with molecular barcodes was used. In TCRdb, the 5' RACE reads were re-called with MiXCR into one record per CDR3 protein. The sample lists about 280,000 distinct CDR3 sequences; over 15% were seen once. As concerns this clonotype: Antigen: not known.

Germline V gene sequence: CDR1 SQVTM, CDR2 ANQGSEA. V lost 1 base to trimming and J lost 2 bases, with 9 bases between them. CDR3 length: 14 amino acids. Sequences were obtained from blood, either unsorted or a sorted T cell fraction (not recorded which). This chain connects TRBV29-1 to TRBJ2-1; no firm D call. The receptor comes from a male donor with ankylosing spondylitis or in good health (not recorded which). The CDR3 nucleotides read TGCAGCGTTGAAGGAGGAATGGCCTACAATGAGCAGTTCTTC. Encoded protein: CSVEGGMAYNEQFF.